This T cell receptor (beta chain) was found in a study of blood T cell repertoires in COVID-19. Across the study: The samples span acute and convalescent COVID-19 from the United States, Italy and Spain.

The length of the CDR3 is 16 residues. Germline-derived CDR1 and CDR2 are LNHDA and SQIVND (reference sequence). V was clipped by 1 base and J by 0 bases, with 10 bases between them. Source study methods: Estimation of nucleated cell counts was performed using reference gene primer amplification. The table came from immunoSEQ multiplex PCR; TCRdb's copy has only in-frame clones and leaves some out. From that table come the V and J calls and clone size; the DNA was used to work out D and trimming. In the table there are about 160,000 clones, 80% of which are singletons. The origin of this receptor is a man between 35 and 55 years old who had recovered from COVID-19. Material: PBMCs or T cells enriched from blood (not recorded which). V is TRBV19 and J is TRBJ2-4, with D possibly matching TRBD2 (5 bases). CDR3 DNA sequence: TGTGCCAGTAGTATAGCCGGGGTATCAGCCAAAAACATTCAGTACTTC. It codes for CASSIAGVSAKNIQYF.